These T cell receptor beta chains were read from a single sample in a study of graft-versus-host responses after intestinal transplantation. Sequenced by immunoSEQ multiplex PCR; TCRdb stores in-frame clones only, minus some. Among 29,000 or so clones listed, 60% to 85% were seen once. The sample consisted of ileum tissue, taken 98 days after intestinal transplantation. The receptors come from a human patient who received an intestinal transplant, so some T cells may come from the graft donor. CDR3s include the opening cysteine and the closing phenylalanine or tryptophan. D genes are given only for firm matches. A clone size is listed for some rows: how often the clone was seen (once, few, many), or a class if it is expanded.

V gene	clone size	D gene	J gene	CDR3 DNA	CDR3 protein
TRBV29-1	.	.	TRBJ1-4	TGCAGCGTTGTGTCGGGGCTCGCAACTAATGAAAAACTGTTTTTT	CSVVSGLATNEKLFF
TRBV7-2	.	.	TRBJ2-5	TGTGCCAGCAGCCCCCAGGAAGGGATGGGGATAGAGACCCAGTACTTC	CASSPQEGMGIETQYF
TRBV4-1	once	TRBD2	TRBJ2-5	TGCGCCAGCAGCCCCCCGGGGGGGCAAGAGACCCAGTACTTC	CASSPPGGQETQYF
TRBV9	.	.	TRBJ2-7	TGTGCCAGCAGCGTAGAGTCTGTTAGTACCTACGAGCAGTACTTC	CASSVESVSTYEQYF
TRBV29-1	once	TRBD2	TRBJ2-5	TGCAGCATTCGCGGGGGGGCCGGAGAGACCCAGTACTTC	CSIRGGAGETQYF
TRBV6-5	.	TRBD1	TRBJ2-1	TGTGCCAGCAGTTCCGGACAGGGGGACTACAATGAGCAGTTCTTC	CASSSGQGDYNEQFF
TRBV4-1	.	.	TRBJ2-1	TGCGCCAGCAGCCAAGATCCACAGTTTAATGAGCAGTTCTTC	CASSQDPQFNEQFF
TRBV9	.	TRBD1	TRBJ2-5	TGTGCCAGCAGCGTAGCAAGGGGGCATGAGACCCAGTACTTC	CASSVARGHETQYF
TRBV28	.	TRBD1	TRBJ2-3	TGTGCCAGCAGTTTCCCCCTCAGGGGGACAGATACGCAGTATTTT	CASSFPLRGTDTQYF
TRBV27	once	TRBD2	TRBJ2-7	TGTGCCAGCAGTTTAACCAGCGGGGGTTCCTACGAGCAGTACTTC	CASSLTSGGSYEQYF
TRBV9	.	.	TRBJ2-7	TGTGCCAGCAGCCCCGGGAATTACGAGCAGTACTTC	CASSPGNYEQYF
TRBV7-2	.	TRBD2	TRBJ2-1	TGTGCCAGCAGCTTCCTAGCGGGGGGCAGGAATGAGCAGTTCTTC	CASSFLAGGRNEQFF
TRBV19	.	TRBD2	TRBJ2-7	TGTGCCAGTAGTTTCGGGGGGAGCTCCTACGAGCAGTACTTC	CASSFGGSSYEQYF
TRBV20-1	.	.	TRBJ1-2	TGCAGTGCTTATGGCGGCTACACCTTC	CSAYGGYTF
TRBV30	.	.	TRBJ2-1	TGTGCCTGGAGTGTACTACTAGAGGTTTACAATGAGCAGTTCTTC	CAWSVLLEVYNEQFF
TRBV7-7	.	.	TRBJ2-3	TGTGCCAGCAGCCCCGGGGTCGGGGATACGCAGTATTTT	CASSPGVGDTQYF
TRBV2	few	TRBD1	TRBJ1-2	TGTGCCAGCAGCGACAGGGAGAACTATGGCTACACCTTC	CASSDRENYGYTF
TRBV27	.	.	TRBJ2-3	TGTGCCAGCAGTTTATCAGACCTAGATACGCAGTATTTT	CASSLSDLDTQYF
TRBV7-9	.	TRBD1	TRBJ1-1	TGTGCCAGCAGCTCCCGGACAGGGGGGAACACTGAAGCTTTCTTT	CASSSRTGGNTEAFF
TRBV7-6	few	TRBD1	TRBJ1-1	TGTGCCAGCAGCTTGGGGACAGGGGGAGAAGCTTTCTTT	CASSLGTGGEAFF
TRBV27	.	.	TRBJ2-5	TGTGCCAGCAGTTTTGCCGGGGTAAAAGAGACCCAGTACTTC	CASSFAGVKETQYF
TRBV5-1	.	TRBD2	TRBJ2-7	TGCGCCAGCAGCTTACCCCCCGGGGGGAGGAACACCTACGAGCAGTACTTC	CASSLPPGGRNTYEQYF
TRBV4-1	.	TRBD2	TRBJ2-1	TGCGCCAGCAGCCAAGATCTACTAGCGGGGGGGCCGGTGAATGAGCAGTTCTTC	CASSQDLLAGGPVNEQFF
TRBV18	.	.	TRBJ1-1	TGTGCCAGCTCACCACTTAACAGGCAGGAAGCTTTCTTT	CASSPLNRQEAFF
TRBV6-5	.	TRBD2	TRBJ2-7	TGTGCCAGCAGGGGGGGAGGGGACTACGAGCAGTACTTC	CASRGGGDYEQYF
TRBV15	.	.	TRBJ1-1	TGTGCCACCAGCAGAGGGCAGGGGCTCACTGAAGCTTTCTTT	CATSRGQGLTEAFF
TRBV19	.	.	TRBJ1-5	TGTGCCAGTAGTATAGGGGAGGGAGGCAATCAGCCCCAGCATTTT	CASSIGEGGNQPQHF
TRBV4-1	.	.	TRBJ2-1	TGCGCCAGCAGCCAAGCCGCTTACAATGAGCAGTTCTTC	CASSQAAYNEQFF
TRBV6-5	.	.	TRBJ2-3	TGTGCCAGCAGTTACGCCCGTGCAGATACGCAGTATTTT	CASSYARADTQYF
TRBV27	.	.	TRBJ2-7	TGTGCCAGCAGTACCCGCGGGCCGGTTCTATACGAGCAGTACTTC	CASSTRGPVLYEQYF
TRBV7-9	.	.	TRBJ1-1	TGTGCCAGCAGCTCCAGGGGTGGGGTTACTGAAGCTTTCTTT	CASSSRGGVTEAFF
TRBV15	.	.	TRBJ1-4	TGTGCCACCAGCAGAGATGGAGGGGCACGTGAAAAACTGTTTTTT	CATSRDGGAREKLFF
TRBV5-1	.	TRBD1	TRBJ1-2	TGCGCCAGCAGCTTGGCGGGACAGGTGTATGGCTACACCTTC	CASSLAGQVYGYTF
TRBV18	.	.	TRBJ1-1	TGTGCCAGCTCCCTGGACCCCCTGAACACTGAAGCTTTCTTT	CASSLDPLNTEAFF
TRBV10-1	few	.	TRBJ1-4	TGCGCCAGCAGTGATTCCAGGGGTAACGAAAAACTGTTTTTT	CASSDSRGNEKLFF
TRBV6-6	medium-sized	.	TRBJ2-7	TGTGCCAGCAGTTACGGGGACGAGCAGTACTTC	CASSYGDEQYF
TRBV27	.	TRBD2	TRBJ2-1	TGTGCCAGCAGTCCGGGGACTAGCGGGGGGGACGGGCAGTTCTTC	CASSPGTSGGDGQFF
TRBV27	.	TRBD2	TRBJ2-7	TGTGCCAGCAGAGACGGGACTACCTCCTCCTACGAGCAGTACTTC	CASRDGTTSSYEQYF
TRBV2	.	.	TRBJ2-3	TGTGCCAGCAGTGAAGGACAGAGCACAGATACGCAGTATTTT	CASSEGQSTDTQYF
TRBV7-8	.	.	TRBJ1-5	TGTGCCAGCAGCTTAGACAGACAGACTAATCAGCCCCAGCATTTT	CASSLDRQTNQPQHF
TRBV9	.	.	TRBJ2-2	TGTGCCAGCAGCGTAGGAGGGACCCTGAACACCGGGGAGCTGTTTTTT	CASSVGGTLNTGELFF
TRBV11-2	.	.	TRBJ1-4	TGTGCCAGCAGGACTGGACGGCAGCTGTTTTTT	CASRTGRQLFF
TRBV30	.	.	TRBJ2-5	TGTGCCTGGAGTGGTATGGGACAAGAGACCCAGTACTTC	CAWSGMGQETQYF
TRBV5-6	once	.	TRBJ2-1	TGTGCCAGCAGCCCTACAGGGAATGAGCAGTTCTTC	CASSPTGNEQFF
TRBV10-2	.	.	TRBJ2-7	TGCGCCAGCAGTATCCGGCAGGCCTACGAGCAGTACTTC	CASSIRQAYEQYF
TRBV9	.	.	TRBJ2-3	TGTGCCAGCAGCGTAGGGCCCGATGGAGGCACAGATACGCGGTATTTT	CASSVGPDGGTDTRYF
TRBV4-1	.	.	TRBJ1-5	TGCGCCAGCAGCCAAGTCATTGCGGGACATTCCCAGCCCCAGCATTTT	CASSQVIAGHSQPQHF
TRBV6-4	few	.	TRBJ2-4	TGTGCCAGCAGTGAATGGGCCAAAAACATTCAGTACTTC	CASSEWAKNIQYF
TRBV5-5	.	.	TRBJ1-1	TGTGCCAGCAGCCCGAAGATAGGGTGGTCTCTGAACACTGAAGCTTTCTTT	CASSPKIGWSLNTEAFF
TRBV7-7	.	.	TRBJ2-5	TGTGCCAGCAGCTACTATTTAGGGGCCAGGGAGACCCAGTACTTC	CASSYYLGARETQYF
TRBV6-1	.	.	TRBJ1-1	TGTGCCAGCAGTGGCGTCCTGGGACGGCCGATGAACACTGAAGCTTTCTTT	CASSGVLGRPMNTEAFF
TRBV5-6	.	.	TRBJ1-1	TGTGCCAGCAGCTTCCAATACCACACTGAAGCTTTCTTT	CASSFQYHTEAFF
TRBV5-1	.	.	TRBJ1-3	TGCGCCAGCAGCTTGGGACAGAGCTCTGGAAACACCATATATTTT	CASSLGQSSGNTIYF
TRBV5-1	few	.	TRBJ1-1	TGCGCCAGCAGCCTACAGGGTGAAGCTTTCTTT	CASSLQGEAFF
TRBV14	.	.	TRBJ1-3	TGTGCCAGCAGCCTCCGGGACGGCGGAAACACCATATATTTT	CASSLRDGGNTIYF